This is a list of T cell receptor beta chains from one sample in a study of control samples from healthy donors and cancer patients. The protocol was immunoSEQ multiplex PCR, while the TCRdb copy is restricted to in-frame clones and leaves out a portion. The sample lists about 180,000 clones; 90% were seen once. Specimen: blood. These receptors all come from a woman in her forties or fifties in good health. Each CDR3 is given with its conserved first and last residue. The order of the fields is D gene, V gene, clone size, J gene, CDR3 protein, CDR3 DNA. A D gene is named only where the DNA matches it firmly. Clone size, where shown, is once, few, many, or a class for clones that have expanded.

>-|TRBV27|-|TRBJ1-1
CASSPQEGTEAFF
TGTGCCAGCAGTCCCCAGGAGGGGACTGAAGCTTTCTTT
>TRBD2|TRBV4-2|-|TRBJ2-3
CASSPETSGSTDTQYF
TGTGCCAGCAGCCCCGAGACTAGCGGGAGCACAGATACGCAGTATTTT
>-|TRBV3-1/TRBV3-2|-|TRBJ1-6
CASSQDYGPRSPLHF
TGTGCCAGCAGCCAAGATTACGGCCCTCGTTCACCCCTCCACTTT
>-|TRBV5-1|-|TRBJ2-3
CASSSQTVSTDTQYF
TGCGCCAGCAGCAGCCAGACGGTCAGCACAGATACGCAGTATTTT
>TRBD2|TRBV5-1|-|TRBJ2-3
CASRPSGGGGTDTQYF
TGCGCCAGCAGGCCTTCGGGCGGGGGAGGCACAGATACGCAGTATTTT
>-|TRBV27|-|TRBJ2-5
CASSLGWAGGTQYF
TGTGCCAGCAGTTTAGGCTGGGCCGGGGGGACCCAGTACTTC
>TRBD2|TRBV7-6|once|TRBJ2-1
CASSGGTSANNEQFF
TGTGCCAGCAGCGGCGGGACTAGCGCGAACAATGAGCAGTTCTTC
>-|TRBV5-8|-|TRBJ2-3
CASSRDGGASTDTQYF
TGTGCCAGCAGCCGGGATGGAGGGGCCAGCACAGATACGCAGTATTTT
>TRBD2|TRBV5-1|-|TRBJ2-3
CASRNLAGEVRADTQYF
TGCGCCAGCAGAAACCTAGCGGGAGAGGTCAGGGCAGATACGCAGTATTTT
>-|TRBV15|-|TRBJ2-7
CATSRDRGGPYEQYF
TGTGCCACCAGCAGAGACCGGGGAGGCCCCTACGAGCAGTACTTC
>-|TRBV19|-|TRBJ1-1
CASSIGQGLRAFF
TGTGCCAGTAGTATCGGTCAGGGATTGCGAGCTTTCTTT
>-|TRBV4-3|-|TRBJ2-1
CASSQESLVRVNNEQFF
TGCGCCAGCAGCCAAGAAAGTTTGGTAAGGGTTAACAATGAGCAGTTCTTC
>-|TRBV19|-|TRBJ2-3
CASRQGFYTDTQYF
TGTGCCAGTAGACAGGGTTTCTACACAGATACGCAGTATTTT
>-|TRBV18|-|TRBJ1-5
CASSQTGTGPQHF
TGTGCCAGCTCACAGACGGGCACGGGGCCCCAGCATTTT
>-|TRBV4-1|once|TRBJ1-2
CASSQAFSVVDYGYTF
TGCGCCAGCAGCCAAGCTTTTTCAGTTGTGGACTATGGCTACACCTTC
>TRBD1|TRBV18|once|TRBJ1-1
CASSQNSQGAGTEAFF
TGCGCCAGCTCTCAAAACTCACAGGGGGCGGGGACTGAAGCTTTCTTT
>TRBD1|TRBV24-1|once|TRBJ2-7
CATSDPGQGNEQYF
TGTGCCACCAGTGACCCAGGACAGGGGAACGAGCAGTACTTC